The clone carrying this T cell receptor (beta chain) was picked up many times. The record originates from a study of T cells in Graves' hyperthyroidism and ophthalmopathy. Study context: The authors collected peripheral blood at initial diagnosis, before any treatment.

From RNA transcripts, TCR beta CDR3 regions were amplified. The HTBI set primed first-round TCR CDR3 RT-PCR. Each CDR3 protein gets one entry after TCRdb re-called the multiplex PCR reads with MiXCR. This sample has around 370,000 distinct CDR3 sequences, with approximately 17% found just once. In germline, CDR1 is MGHDK, CDR2 SYGVNS. This CDR3 has 18 residues. The trim removed 7 bases at V and 6 bases at J, leaving 17 bases unmatched. Sequenced: blood. The chain employs TRBV25-1 and TRBJ2-2, with TRBD1 identical over 10 bases. The origin of this receptor is a man between 18 and 35 years old with Graves' ophthalmopathy. The DNA of the CDR3 is TGTGCCAGCATTTCGGGACAGGGGTTTCCAACCGGCCCCGGGGAGCTGTTTTTT. This translates into CASISGQGFPTGPGELFF.